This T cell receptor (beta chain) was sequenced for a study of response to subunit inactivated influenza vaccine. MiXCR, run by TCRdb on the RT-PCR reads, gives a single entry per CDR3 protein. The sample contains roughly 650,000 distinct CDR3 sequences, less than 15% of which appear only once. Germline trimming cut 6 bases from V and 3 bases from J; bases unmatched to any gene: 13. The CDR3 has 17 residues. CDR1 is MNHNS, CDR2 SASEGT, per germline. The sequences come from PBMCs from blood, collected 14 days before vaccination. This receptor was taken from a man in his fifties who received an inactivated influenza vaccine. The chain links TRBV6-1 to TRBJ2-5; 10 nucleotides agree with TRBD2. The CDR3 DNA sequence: TGTGCCAGCAGGCCTTATAGCGGGAGGACCGGAGAAGAGACCCAGTACTTC. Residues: CASRPYSGRTGEETQYF.